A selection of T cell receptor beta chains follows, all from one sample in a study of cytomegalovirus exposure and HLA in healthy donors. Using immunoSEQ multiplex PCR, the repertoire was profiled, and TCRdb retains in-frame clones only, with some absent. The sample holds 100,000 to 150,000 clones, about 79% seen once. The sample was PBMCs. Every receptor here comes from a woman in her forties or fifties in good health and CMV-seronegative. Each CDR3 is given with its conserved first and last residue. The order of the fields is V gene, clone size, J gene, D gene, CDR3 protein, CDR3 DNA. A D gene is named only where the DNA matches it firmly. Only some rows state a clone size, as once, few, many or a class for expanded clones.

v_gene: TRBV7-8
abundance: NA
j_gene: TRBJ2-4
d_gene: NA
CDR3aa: CASSLDPGQGGQYF
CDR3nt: TGTGCCAGCAGCTTAGACCCCGGACAAGGCGGACAGTACTTC

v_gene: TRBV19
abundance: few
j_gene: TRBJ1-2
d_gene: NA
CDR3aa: CASSMEGRGYGYTF
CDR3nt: TGTGCCAGTAGTATGGAGGGCCGGGGCTATGGCTACACCTTC

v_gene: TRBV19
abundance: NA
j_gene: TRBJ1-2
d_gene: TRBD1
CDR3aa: CASNSGGGVYGYTF
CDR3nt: TGTGCCAGCAACTCAGGAGGGGGCGTCTATGGCTACACCTTC

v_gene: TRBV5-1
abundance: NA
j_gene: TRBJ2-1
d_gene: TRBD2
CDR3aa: CASSLGLAGGFNNEQFF
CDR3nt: TGCGCCAGCAGCTTGGGGCTAGCGGGAGGGTTCAACAATGAGCAGTTCTTC

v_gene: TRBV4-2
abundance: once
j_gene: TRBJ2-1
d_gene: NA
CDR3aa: CASSQVLTGAYNEQFF
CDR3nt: TGTGCCAGCAGCCAAGTTTTAACGGGGGCCTACAATGAGCAGTTCTTC

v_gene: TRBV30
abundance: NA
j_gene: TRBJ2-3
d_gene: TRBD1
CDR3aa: CAWSVPISGGLTDTQYF
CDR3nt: TGTGCCTGGAGTGTTCCGATCTCAGGGGGCCTCACAGATACGCAGTATTTT

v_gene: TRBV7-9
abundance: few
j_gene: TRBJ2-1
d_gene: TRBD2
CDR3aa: CASSYGLAGENSEQFF
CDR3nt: TGTGCCAGCAGCTACGGACTAGCGGGAGAGAATAGTGAGCAGTTCTTC

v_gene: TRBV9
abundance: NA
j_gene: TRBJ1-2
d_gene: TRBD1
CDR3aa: CASTGTGTGDGYTF
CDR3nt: TGTGCCAGCACCGGAACCGGGACAGGGGATGGCTACACCTTC

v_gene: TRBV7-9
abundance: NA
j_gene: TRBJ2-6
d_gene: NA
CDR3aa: CARTLSGRGPGANVLTF
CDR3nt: TGTGCCAGGACTCTTAGCGGAAGGGGTCCGGGGGCCAACGTCCTGACTTTC

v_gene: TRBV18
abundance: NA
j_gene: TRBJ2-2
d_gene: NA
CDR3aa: CASSPLSPGTGELFF
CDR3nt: TGTGCCAGCTCACCTCTTAGCCCGGGAACCGGGGAGCTGTTTTTT

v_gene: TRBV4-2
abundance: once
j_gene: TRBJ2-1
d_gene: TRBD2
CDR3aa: CASSQDRSGNYNEQFF
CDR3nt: TGTGCCAGCAGCCAAGATAGGAGCGGGAACTACAATGAGCAGTTCTTC

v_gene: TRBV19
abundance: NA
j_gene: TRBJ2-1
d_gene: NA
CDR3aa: CATSPGLALGEQFF
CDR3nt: TGTGCCACCTCACCGGGGCTAGCGCTGGGTGAGCAGTTCTTC

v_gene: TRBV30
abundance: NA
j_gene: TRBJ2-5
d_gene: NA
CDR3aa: CAWSGGSGNSETQYF
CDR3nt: TGTGCCTGGAGTGGTGGGTCGGGAAATTCAGAGACCCAGTACTTC

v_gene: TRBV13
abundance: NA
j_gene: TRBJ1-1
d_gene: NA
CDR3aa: CASSLLFVGGRGNTEAFF
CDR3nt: TGTGCCAGCAGCTTACTTTTCGTGGGGGGACGGGGGAACACTGAAGCTTTCTTT

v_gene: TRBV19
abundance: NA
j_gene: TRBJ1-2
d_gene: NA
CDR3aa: CASSIDGEVTGYTF
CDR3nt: TGTGCCAGTAGTATAGACGGGGAAGTCACTGGCTACACCTTC

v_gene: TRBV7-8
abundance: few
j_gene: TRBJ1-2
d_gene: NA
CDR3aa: CASSLAQGGRGRANYGYTF
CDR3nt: TGTGCCAGCAGCTTAGCGCAGGGTGGCAGGGGCCGCGCTAACTATGGCTACACCTTC

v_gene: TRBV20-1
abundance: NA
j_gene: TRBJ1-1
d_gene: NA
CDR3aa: CSVEGITEAFF
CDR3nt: TGCAGTGTCGAGGGTATTACTGAAGCTTTCTTT

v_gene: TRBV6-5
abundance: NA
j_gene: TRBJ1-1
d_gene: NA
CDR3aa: CASSYPTGKVTEAFF
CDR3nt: TGTGCCAGCAGTTACCCCACAGGGAAAGTCACTGAAGCTTTCTTT

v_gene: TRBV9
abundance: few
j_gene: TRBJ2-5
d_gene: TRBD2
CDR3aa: CASSVLAGAQETQYF
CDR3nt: TGTGCCAGCAGCGTTCTAGCGGGAGCCCAAGAGACCCAGTACTTC

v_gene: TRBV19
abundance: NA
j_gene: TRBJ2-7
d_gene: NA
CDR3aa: CATSSDRFHEQYF
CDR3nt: TGTGCCACCTCGTCGGACAGATTCCACGAGCAGTACTTC

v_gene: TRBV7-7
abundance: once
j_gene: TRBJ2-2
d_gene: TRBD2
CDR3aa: CASSPGTSRVGELFF
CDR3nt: TGTGCTAGCAGCCCCGGGACTAGCCGTGTCGGGGAGCTGTTTTTT

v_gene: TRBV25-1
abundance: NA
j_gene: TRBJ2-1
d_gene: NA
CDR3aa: CASSGTMWESSYNEQLF
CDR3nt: TGTGCCAGCAGTGGCACTATGTGGGAGAGCTCCTACAATGAGCAGCTCTTC

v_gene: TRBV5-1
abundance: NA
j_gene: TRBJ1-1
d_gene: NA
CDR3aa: CASSLGWLNTEAFF
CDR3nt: TGCGCCAGCAGCTTGGGTTGGCTCAACACTGAAGCTTTCTTT

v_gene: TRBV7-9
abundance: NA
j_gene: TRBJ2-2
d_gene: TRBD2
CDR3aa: CASSFRGLQNTGELFF
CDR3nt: TGTGCCAGCAGCTTTAGGGGACTACAGAACACCGGGGAGCTGTTTTTT

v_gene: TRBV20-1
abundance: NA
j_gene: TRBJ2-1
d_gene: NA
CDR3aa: CSARRADEQFF
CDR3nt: TGCAGTGCTCGGAGGGCCGATGAGCAGTTCTTC

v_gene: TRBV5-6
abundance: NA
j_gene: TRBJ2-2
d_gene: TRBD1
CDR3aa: CASSSRDRATGELFF
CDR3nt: TGTGCCAGCAGCTCCCGGGACAGGGCCACCGGGGAGCTGTTTTTT

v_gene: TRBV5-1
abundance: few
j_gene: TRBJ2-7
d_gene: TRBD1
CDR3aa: CASSVPDRGYEQYF
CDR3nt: TGCGCCAGCAGCGTCCCGGACAGGGGCTACGAGCAGTACTTC

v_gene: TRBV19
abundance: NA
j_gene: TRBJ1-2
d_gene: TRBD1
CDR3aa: CASSGTGAYGYTF
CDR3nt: TGTGCCAGTAGTGGGACAGGGGCCTATGGCTACACCTTC

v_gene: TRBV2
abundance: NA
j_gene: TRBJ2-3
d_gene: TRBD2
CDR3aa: CASSGGLGPTDTQYF
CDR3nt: TGTGCCAGCAGTGGCGGACTAGGCCCGACAGATACGCAGTATTTT

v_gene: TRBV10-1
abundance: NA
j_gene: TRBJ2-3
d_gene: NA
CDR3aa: CASSGERGHRYPQYF
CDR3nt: TGCGCCAGCAGTGGCGAGCGAGGACACAGATATCCGCAGTATTTT

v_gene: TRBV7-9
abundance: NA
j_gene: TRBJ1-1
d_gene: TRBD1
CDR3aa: CASSSTGGGTEAFF
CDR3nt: TGTGCCAGCAGCTCTACAGGGGGAGGCACTGAAGCCTTCTTT

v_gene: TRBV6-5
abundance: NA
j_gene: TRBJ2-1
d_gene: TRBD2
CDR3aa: CASRTAGGPRNEQFF
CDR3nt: TGTGCCAGCAGGACAGCGGGAGGGCCTCGGAATGAGCAGTTCTTC

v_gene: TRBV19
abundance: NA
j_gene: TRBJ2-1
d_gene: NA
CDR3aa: CASSPPSDPYNEQFF
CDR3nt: TGTGCCAGTAGCCCCCCCAGCGATCCCTACAATGAGCAGTTCTTC

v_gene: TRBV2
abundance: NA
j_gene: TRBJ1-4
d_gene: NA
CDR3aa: CAGNGKLFF
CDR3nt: TGTGCCGGCAACGGAAAACTGTTTTTT

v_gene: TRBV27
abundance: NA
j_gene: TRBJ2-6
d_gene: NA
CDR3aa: CASSFAFGANVLTF
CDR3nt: TGTGCCAGCAGTTTCGCGTTCGGGGCCAACGTCCTGACTTTC

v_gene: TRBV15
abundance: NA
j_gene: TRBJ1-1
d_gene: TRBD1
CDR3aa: CATDSGQGLTEAFF
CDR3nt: TGTGCCACCGATTCGGGACAGGGATTAACCGAAGCTTTCTTT

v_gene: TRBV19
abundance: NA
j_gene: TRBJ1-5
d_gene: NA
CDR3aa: CASSPTESNQPQHF
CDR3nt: TGTGCCAGTAGCCCTACAGAGAGCAATCAGCCCCAGCATTTT

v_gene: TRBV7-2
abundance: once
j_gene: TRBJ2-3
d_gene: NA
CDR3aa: CASSLIVGDTQYF
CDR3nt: TGTGCCAGCAGCTTAATAGTGGGCGATACGCAGTATTTT

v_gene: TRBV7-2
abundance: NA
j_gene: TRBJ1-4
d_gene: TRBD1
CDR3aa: CASSLDRGREKLFF
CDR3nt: TGTGCCAGCAGCCTTGACAGGGGGCGAGAAAAACTGTTTTTT

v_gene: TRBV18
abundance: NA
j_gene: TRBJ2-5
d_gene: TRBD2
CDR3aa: CASSPRGVGTSGKETQYF
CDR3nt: TGTGCCAGCTCACCAAGAGGAGTTGGGACTAGCGGTAAAGAGACCCAGTACTTC

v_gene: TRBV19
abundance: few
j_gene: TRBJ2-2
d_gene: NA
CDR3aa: CASSINWGATAAGELFF
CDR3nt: TGTGCCAGTAGTATAAACTGGGGCGCCACGGCGGCCGGGGAGCTGTTTTTT

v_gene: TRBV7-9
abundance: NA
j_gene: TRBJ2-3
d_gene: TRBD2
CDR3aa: CASSSLAGGDTDTQYF
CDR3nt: TGTGCCAGCAGCTCCCTTGCGGGAGGGGACACAGATACGCAGTATTTT

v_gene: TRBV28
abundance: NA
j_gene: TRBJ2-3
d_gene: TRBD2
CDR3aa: CASRPGTSGRARTGTQYF
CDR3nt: TGTGCCAGCCGACCCGGGACTAGCGGGAGGGCCCGGACAGGTACGCAGTATTTT

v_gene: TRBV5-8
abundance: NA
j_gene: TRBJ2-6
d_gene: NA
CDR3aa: CASSLTLDSSGANVLTF
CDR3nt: TGTGCCAGCAGCTTGACCCTCGACAGCTCTGGGGCCAACGTCCTGACTTTC

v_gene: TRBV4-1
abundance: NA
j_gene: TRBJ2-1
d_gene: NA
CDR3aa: CASSQQGQPHNEQFF
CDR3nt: TGCGCCAGCAGCCAACAGGGCCAACCCCACAATGAGCAGTTCTTC